This TCR beta chain was identified in a study of blood T cell repertoires in COVID-19. As for the study in general: Whether acute or convalescent, the COVID-19 samples came from the United States, Italy and Spain. Sample material is recorded as cDNA or gDNA derived from T cells, B-cell-depleted T cells, or PBMCs.

In the authors' workflow: Researchers report that nucleated cell counts were estimated from reference gene primer amplification. Using immunoSEQ multiplex PCR, the repertoire was profiled, and TCRdb retains in-frame clones only, with some absent. V, J and clone size reflect that table, while D and trimming were determined from the DNA. The sample shows about 100,000 clones, around 79% of them seen only once. In this sample, this clone turned up once. Germline-derived CDR1 and CDR2 are LNHDA and SQIVND (reference sequence). This CDR3 region has 12 residues. The germline V and J ends were trimmed by 7 bases and 5 bases, with 10 bases remaining between them.

This clonotype was sampled from a human donor in a cohort sampled during active COVID-19. The sequencing input was peripheral blood. The V call is TRBV19, the J call TRBJ2-3; no clear D gene. CDR3 amino acids: CASTTGGDTQYF. The CDR3 DNA is TGTGCCAGTACCACCGGTGGAGATACGCAGTATTTT.